This T cell receptor (beta chain) emerged from a study of blood T cell repertoires in COVID-19 (dated by TCRdb to 2020 to 2021). As for the study more broadly: Collaborator samples came from the United States, Italy and Spain and covered acute and convalescent phases of COVID-19. The prospective study material was composed of cDNA or gDNA derived from T cells, B-cell-depleted T cells, or PBMCs. Deeply sampled blood TCRbeta repertoires from subjects exposed to, actively infected with, or recovered from COVID-19 were included in the dataset. The repertoires were released in a freely available public database intended as a resource for research on the immune response to SARS-CoV-2. Samples were obtained from the ongoing ImmuneRACE study (first 160 participants) and from about 1,300 subjects provided by 6 global collaborators. A de-identified subject ID, COVID-19 status, age in years and sex were almost always included in the sample metadata. Where available, HLA class I and class II types were taken from metadata supplied by the sample provider and were not determined by assay-based typing. Results and caveats for the whole study, not just this receptor: The quantity of clinical and demographic metadata differed by source and by participant and was supplied without curation.

TCRbeta CDR3 regions were amplified from genomic DNA by means of the immunoSEQ Assay, a bias-controlled multiplex PCR. Regarding the original processing steps: The number of nucleated cells in each sample was estimated by amplification of reference gene primers within the assay. To quantify the absolute abundance of each unique TCRbeta CDR3 rearrangement, sequence reads were collapsed and filtered. Productive Simpson clonality was computed per sample as the square root of Simpson's diversity index over productive rearrangements. What TCRdb holds here is the immuneACCESS table cut down to in-frame rearrangements. Part of the clones is not present; checked against another copy, under half of the missing clones reflect an unresolved V gene, and the others are unexplained. V, J and clone size are those of that table, while D and trimming were read from the DNA. For this sample the table gives a few hundred thousand clones, of which 86% were detected only once. Roughly 9.8% of the sample belongs to the ten largest clones.

Another Seattle source contributed samples from volunteer blood donors who had recovered from COVID-19. The collaborating institutions used their own protocols to collect whole blood in K2EDTA tubes. For TCRbeta analysis, collaborators shipped samples as frozen whole blood, isolated PBMCs, or DNA extracted from either of those sample types. Turning to this clone: Its antigen target is currently unknown. No much larger clone is present one base from it, and per-base qualities are unavailable.

The CDR3 runs 14 residues from the cysteine to the phenylalanine. Only the CDR3 DNA stays, 42 bases, in frame from base 1. The germline ends are 12 bases apart after V is trimmed by 2 bases and J by 4 bases. The germline V gene (reference sequence) supplies CDR1 LGHDT and CDR2 YNNKEL. The sample consisted of peripheral blood. The sequence is built from TRBV3-1 (or the pseudogene TRBV3-2) and TRBJ2-7; no D gene call is confident. The sequence was collected from a man in his forties who had recovered from COVID-19. The CDR3 loop reads CASSQNVWAYEQYF. The DNA is as follows: TGTGCCAGCAGCCAAAACGTTTGGGCGTACGAGCAGTACTTC.